This record concerns one T cell receptor beta chain sequence. Sequencing used immunoSEQ multiplex PCR; TCRdb keeps in-frame clones, though not all of them. The profile shows approximately 660,000 clones, more than 75% of them singletons. This sample is part of a study of shared T cell receptors in the human thymus. The data were also submitted as part of a second study, on human thymus T cells. From that paper: Unrelated individuals had highly overlapping thymic repertoires, as reported in related research.

The source is a boy younger than two with a congenital heart defect. Sequenced material: thymocytes.

CDR3 in amino acids: CASSFFWPPANYGYTF. CDR3 DNA sequence: TGTGCCAGCAGTTTCTTTTGGCCACCAGCTAACTATGGCTACACCTTC. The chain employs TRBV28 and TRBJ1-2; D unresolved. Trimming took 3 bases from V and 0 from J, leaving 14 bases between them. The germline CDR1 and CDR2 sequences are MDHEN and SYDVKM. The CDR3 is 16 residues long.